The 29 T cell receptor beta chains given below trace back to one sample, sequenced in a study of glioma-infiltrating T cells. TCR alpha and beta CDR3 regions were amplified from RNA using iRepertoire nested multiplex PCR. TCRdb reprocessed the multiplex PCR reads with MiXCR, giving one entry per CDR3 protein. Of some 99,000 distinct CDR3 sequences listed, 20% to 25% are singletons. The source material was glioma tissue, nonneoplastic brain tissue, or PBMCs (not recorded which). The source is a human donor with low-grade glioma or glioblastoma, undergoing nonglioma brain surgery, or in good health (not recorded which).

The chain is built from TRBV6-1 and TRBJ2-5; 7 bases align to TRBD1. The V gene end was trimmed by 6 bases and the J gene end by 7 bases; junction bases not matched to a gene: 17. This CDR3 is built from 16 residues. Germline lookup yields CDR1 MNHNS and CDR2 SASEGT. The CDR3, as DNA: TGTGCCAGCAGAGAGGGGCAGGGGGACGGAGAAGGGACCCAGTACTTC. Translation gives CASREGQGDGEGTQYF.

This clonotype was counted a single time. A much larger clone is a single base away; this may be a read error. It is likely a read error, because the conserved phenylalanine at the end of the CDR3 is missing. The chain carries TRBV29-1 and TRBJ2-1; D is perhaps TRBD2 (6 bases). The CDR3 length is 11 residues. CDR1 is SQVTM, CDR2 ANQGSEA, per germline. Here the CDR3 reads CGGSWVNEQFL. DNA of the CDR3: TGCGGAGGGAGTTGGGTCAATGAGCAGTTCCTC.

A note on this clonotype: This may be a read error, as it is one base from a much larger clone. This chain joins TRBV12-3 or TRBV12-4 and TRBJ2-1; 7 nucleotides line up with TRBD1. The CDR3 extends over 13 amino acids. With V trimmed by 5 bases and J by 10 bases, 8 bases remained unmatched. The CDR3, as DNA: TGTGCCAGCAGTGGGACAGTCTCCTACGAGCAGTTCTTC. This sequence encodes CASSGTVSYEQFF.

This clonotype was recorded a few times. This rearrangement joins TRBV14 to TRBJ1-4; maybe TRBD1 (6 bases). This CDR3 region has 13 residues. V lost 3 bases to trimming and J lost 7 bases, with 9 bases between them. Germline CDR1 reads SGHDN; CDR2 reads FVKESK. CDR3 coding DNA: TGTGCCAGCAGCCAGGGGGCAATTGAAAAACTGTTTTTT. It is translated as CASSQGAIEKLFF.

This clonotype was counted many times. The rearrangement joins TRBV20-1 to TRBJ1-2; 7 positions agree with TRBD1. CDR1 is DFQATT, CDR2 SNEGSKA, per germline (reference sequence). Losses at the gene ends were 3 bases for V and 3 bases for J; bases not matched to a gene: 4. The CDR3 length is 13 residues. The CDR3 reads CSAREGGDYGYTF. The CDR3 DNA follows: TGCAGTGCTAGGGAAGGGGGCGACTATGGCTACACCTTC.

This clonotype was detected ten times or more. The CDR3 loop reads CASSLGLTGGTEAFF. The CDR3 DNA follows: TGTGCCAGCAGCTTAGGGCTGACAGGGGGCACTGAAGCTTTCTTT. The chain recombines TRBV11-2 with TRBJ1-1, with 9 positions matching TRBD1. The V gene's germline CDR1 is SGHAT and CDR2 FQNNGV. CDR3 size: 15 residues. V lost 1 base, J lost 4 bases, and 4 bases stayed unmatched.

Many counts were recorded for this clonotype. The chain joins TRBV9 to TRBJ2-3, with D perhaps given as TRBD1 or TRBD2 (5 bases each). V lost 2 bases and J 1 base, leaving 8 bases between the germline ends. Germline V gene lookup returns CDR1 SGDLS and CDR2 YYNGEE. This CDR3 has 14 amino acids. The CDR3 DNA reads TGTGCCAGCAGCGTTCGGGACCGCACAGATACGCAGTATTTT. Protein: CASSVRDRTDTQYF. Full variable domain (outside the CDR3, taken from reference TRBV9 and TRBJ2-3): DSGVTQTPKHLITATGQRVTLRCSPRSGDLSVYWYQQSLDQGLQFLIQYYNGEERAKGNILERFSAQQFPDLHSELNLSSLELGDSALYFCASSVRDRTDTQYFGPGTRLTVL.

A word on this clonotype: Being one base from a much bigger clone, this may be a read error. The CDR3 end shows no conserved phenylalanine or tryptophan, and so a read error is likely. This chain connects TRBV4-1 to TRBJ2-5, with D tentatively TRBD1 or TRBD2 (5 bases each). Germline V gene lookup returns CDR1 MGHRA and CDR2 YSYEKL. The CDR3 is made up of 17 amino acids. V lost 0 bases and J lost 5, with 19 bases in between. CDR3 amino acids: CASSQDWGTEWGETQYS. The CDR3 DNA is TGCGCCAGCAGCCAAGATTGGGGAACAGAGTGGGGGGAGACCCAGTACTCC.

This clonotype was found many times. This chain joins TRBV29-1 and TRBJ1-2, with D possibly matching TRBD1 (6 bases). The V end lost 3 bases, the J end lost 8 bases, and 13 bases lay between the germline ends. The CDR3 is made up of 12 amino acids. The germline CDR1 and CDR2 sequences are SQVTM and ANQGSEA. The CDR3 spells CSVDGGGSGYTF. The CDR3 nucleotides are TGCAGCGTTGACGGGGGCGGTTCGGGCTACACCTTC.

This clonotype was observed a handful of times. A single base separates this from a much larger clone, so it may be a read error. As DNA, the CDR3 is TGTGCCAGCAGCTTCCGGACAGGGGGCAATAATTTACCCCTCCACTTT. Translation: CASSFRTGGNNLPLHF. The gene calls are TRBV11-2 and TRBJ1-6; TRBD1 matches 11 bases. The CDR3 is 16 residues long. Germline CDR1 and CDR2: SGHAT and FQNNGV.

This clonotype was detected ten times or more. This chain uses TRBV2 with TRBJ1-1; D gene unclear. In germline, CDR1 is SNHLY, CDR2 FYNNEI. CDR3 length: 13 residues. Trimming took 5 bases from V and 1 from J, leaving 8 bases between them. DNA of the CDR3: TGTGCCAGCAGTCCCGGAACGAACACTGAAGCTTTCTTT. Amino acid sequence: CASSPGTNTEAFF.

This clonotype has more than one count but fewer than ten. CDR3 sequence reads: CASSSRGSNTGELFF. In DNA, the CDR3 is TGCGCCAGCAGCTCCAGGGGGTCGAACACCGGGGAGCTGTTTTTT. The V gene is TRBV5-1, the J gene TRBJ2-2; 7 bases agree with TRBD1. The germline gives CDR1 SGHRS, CDR2 YFSETQ. V gave up 3 bases and J gave up 0 bases; unmatched junction bases: 2. The CDR3 is made up of 15 amino acids.

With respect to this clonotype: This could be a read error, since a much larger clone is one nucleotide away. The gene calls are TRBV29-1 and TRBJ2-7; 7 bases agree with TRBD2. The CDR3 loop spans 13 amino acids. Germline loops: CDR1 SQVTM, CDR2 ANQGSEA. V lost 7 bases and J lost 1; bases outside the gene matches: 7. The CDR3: CSGGGDGSYEQYF. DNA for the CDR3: TGCAGCGGTGGGGGGGACGGATCCTACGAGCAGTACTTC.

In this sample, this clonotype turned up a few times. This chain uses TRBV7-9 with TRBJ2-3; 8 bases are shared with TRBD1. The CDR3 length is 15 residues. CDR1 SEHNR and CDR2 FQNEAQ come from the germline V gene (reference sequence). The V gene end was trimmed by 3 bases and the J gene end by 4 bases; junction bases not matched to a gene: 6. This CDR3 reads CASSFAGGNADTQYF. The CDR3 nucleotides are TGTGCCAGCAGCTTTGCAGGGGGCAATGCAGATACGCAGTATTTT.

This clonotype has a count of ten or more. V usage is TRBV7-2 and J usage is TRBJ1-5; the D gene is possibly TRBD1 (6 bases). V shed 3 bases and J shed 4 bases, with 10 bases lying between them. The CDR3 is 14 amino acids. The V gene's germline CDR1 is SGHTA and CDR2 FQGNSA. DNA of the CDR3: TGTGCCAGCAGCTTTAATCAGGGGAATCAGCCCCAGCATTTT. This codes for CASSFNQGNQPQHF.

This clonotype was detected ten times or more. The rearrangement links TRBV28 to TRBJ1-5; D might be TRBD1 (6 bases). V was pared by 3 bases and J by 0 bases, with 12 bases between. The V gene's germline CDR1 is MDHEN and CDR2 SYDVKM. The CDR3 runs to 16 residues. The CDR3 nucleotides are TGTGCCAGCAGTTTCGCAGGGACATATAGCAATCAGCCCCAGCATTTT. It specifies CASSFAGTYSNQPQHF.

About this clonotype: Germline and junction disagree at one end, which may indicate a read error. CDR3 sequence: CASSVARGTGGTDMQYF. Here the CDR3 DNA reads TGTGCCAGCAGCGTAGCCAGAGGCACAGGGGGCACAGATATGCAGTATTTT. The V gene is TRBV9, the J gene TRBJ2-3; TRBD1 aligns across 9 bases. Germline V gene data show CDR1 as SGDLS and CDR2 as YYNGEE. This CDR3 is 17 amino acids long. Complete variable domain (other parts from reference TRBV9 and TRBJ2-3): DSGVTQTPKHLITATGQRVTLRCSPRSGDLSVYWYQQSLDQGLQFLIQYYNGEERAKGNILERFSAQQFPDLHSELNLSSLELGDSALYFCASSVARGTGGTDMQYFGPGTRLTVL.

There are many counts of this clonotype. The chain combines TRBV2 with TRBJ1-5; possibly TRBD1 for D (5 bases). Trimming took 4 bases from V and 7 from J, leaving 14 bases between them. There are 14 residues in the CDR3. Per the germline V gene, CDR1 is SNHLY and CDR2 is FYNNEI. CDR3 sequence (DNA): TGTGCCAGCAGTGCGGGGCGGGTGTCACAGCCCCAGCATTTT. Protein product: CASSAGRVSQPQHF. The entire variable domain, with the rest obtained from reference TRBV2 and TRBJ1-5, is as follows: EPEVTQTPSHQVTQMGQEVILRCVPISNHLYFYWYRQILGQKVEFLVSFYNNEISEKSEIFDDQFSVERPDGSNFTLKIRSTKLEDSAMYFCASSAGRVSQPQHFGDGTRLSIL.

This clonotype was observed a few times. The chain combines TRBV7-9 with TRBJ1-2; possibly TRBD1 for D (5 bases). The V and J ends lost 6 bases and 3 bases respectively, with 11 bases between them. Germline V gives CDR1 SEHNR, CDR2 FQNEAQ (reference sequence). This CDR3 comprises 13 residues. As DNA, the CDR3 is TGTGCCAGCAGTCCGCCGGGGGACTATGGCTACACCTTC. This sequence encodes CASSPPGDYGYTF.

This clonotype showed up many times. The CDR3 coding sequence is TGTGCCAGCAGTCTATTGGTGGGTTGGCCTGAAGCTTTCTTT. Amino acid sequence: CASSLLVGWPEAFF. The chain combines TRBV28 with TRBJ1-1, with D hard to call. CDR3 length: 14 residues. Germline assignment: CDR1 MDHEN and CDR2 SYDVKM. Trimming left V 5 bases short and J 6 bases short, with 16 bases between.

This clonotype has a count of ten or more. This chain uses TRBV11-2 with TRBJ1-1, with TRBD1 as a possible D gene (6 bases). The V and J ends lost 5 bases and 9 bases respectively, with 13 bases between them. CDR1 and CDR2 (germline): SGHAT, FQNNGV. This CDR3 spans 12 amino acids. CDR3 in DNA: TGTGCCAGCAGCCTGGGACAAAATCAAGCTTTCTTT. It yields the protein CASSLGQNQAFF.

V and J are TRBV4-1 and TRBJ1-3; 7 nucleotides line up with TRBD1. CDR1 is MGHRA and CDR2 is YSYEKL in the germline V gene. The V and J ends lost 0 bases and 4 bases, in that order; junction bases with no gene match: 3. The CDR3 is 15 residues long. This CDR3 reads CASSQDGQVGNTIYF. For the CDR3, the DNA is TGCGCCAGCAGCCAAGACGGACAGGTGGGAAACACCATATATTTT.

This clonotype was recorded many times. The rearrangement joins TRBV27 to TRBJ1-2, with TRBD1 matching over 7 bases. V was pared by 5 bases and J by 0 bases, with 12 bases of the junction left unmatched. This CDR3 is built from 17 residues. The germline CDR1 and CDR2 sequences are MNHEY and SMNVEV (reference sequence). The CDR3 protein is CASSPPGQRLANYGYTF. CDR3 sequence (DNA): TGTGCCAGCAGTCCTCCGGGACAGCGATTAGCTAACTATGGCTACACCTTC.

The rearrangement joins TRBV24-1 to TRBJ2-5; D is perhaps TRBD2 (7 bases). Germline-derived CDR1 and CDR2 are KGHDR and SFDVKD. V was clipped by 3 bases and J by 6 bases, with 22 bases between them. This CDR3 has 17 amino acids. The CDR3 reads CATSDPQQGGSLKTQYF. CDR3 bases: TGTGCCACCAGTGATCCCCAACAGGGCGGGAGTCTGAAGACCCAGTACTTC.

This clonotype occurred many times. The CDR3 protein is CASSWNFQETQYF. The CDR3 DNA sequence: TGTGCCAGCAGCTGGAACTTCCAAGAGACCCAGTACTTC. The V and J genes are TRBV7-2 and TRBJ2-5; no clear D gene. The V and J ends lost 4 bases and 1 base respectively, with 7 bases between them. CDR1 and CDR2 from the germline V gene are SGHTA and FQGNSA. This CDR3 spans 13 amino acids.

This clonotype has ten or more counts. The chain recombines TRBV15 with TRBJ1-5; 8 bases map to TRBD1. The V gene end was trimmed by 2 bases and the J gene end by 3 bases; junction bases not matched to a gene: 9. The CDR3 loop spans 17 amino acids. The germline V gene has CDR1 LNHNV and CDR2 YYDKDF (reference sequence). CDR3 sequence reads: CATSRFPGTGLNQPQHF. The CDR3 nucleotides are TGTGCCACCAGCAGATTTCCCGGGACAGGTCTCAATCAGCCCCAGCATTTT.

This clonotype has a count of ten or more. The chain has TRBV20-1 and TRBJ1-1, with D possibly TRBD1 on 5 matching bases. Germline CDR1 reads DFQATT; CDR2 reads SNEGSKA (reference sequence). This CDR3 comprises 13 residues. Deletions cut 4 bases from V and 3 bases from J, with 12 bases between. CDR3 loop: CSAKSVGDTEAFF. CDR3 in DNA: TGCAGTGCTAAGTCGGTAGGGGACACTGAAGCTTTCTTT.

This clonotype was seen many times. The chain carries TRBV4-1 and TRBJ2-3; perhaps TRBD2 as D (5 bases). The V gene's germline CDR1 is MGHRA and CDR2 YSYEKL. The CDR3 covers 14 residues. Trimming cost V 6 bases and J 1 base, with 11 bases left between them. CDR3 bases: TGCGCCAGCAGTCCCGGTAGCGGCACAGATACGCAGTATTTT. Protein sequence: CASSPGSGTDTQYF.

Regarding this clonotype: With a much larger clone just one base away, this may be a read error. The CDR3 loop is CASSSAGYTEAFF. The CDR3 nucleotides are TGTGCCAGCAGTTCGGCAGGGTACACTGAAGCTTTCTTT. The chain is built from TRBV6-5 and TRBJ1-1, with D possibly being TRBD1 (5 bases). The CDR3 runs 13 residues. Between the trimmed V and J ends, which lost 4 bases and 3 bases, there was a span of 9 bases. Looked up from germline, CDR1 is MNHEY and CDR2 is SVGAGI.